The 15 T cell receptor beta chains given below trace back to one sample, sequenced in a study of T cells in Graves' hyperthyroidism and ophthalmopathy. TCR beta CDR3 regions were amplified from RNA. A set of HTBI primers served as the primers for a first-round RT-PCR of the TCR CDR3. TCRdb analysed the multiplex PCR reads with MiXCR anew, one entry per CDR3 protein. This sample has around 600,000 distinct CDR3 sequences, with approximately 15% found just once. Sample: blood. These receptors came from a woman under 30 with Graves' ophthalmopathy.

V usage is TRBV6-2 or TRBV6-3 and J usage is TRBJ2-2; unclear D gene. From germline, CDR1 is MNHEY and CDR2 SVGEGT. V lost 2 bases to trimming and J lost 7 bases, with 8 bases between them. The length of the CDR3 is 13 residues. The CDR3 is CASSYAPVGELFF. For the CDR3, the DNA is TGTGCCAGCAGTTACGCCCCAGTCGGGGAGCTGTTTTTT.

This clonotype appeared once. The chain uses TRBV6-1 and TRBJ2-3; D is unclear. This CDR3 spans 15 amino acids. CDR1 is MNHNS and CDR2 is SASEGT in the germline V gene. Trimming left V 4 bases short and J 2 bases short, with 13 bases between. CDR3 sequence: CASSVQQTLTDTQYF. CDR3 bases: TGTGCCAGCAGTGTACAGCAGACCCTCACAGATACGCAGTATTTT.

In regard to this clonotype: Possible read error: a much larger clone is one base away. V is TRBV29-1 and J is TRBJ2-7; TRBD1 might be the D (5 bases). The germline V gene encodes CDR1 SQVTM and CDR2 ANQGSEA. This CDR3 is built from 11 residues. Between the trimmed V and J ends, which lost 4 bases and 7 bases, there was a span of 11 bases. CDR3 DNA sequence: TGCAGCGTTGCTAAGACAGTTGAGCAGTACTTC. This encodes CSVAKTVEQYF.

As regards this clonotype: A read error may be the cause here, since a much bigger clone is one base away. V is TRBV20-1 and J is TRBJ2-7; 8 positions agree with TRBD2. CDR3 length: 13 amino acids. Germline V CDR1 and CDR2: DFQATT, SNEGSKA (reference sequence). The V gene end was trimmed by 5 bases and the J gene end by 5 bases; junction bases not matched to a gene: 8. The CDR3 protein is CSAQTGGPDEQYF. Here the CDR3 DNA reads TGCAGTGCTCAGACGGGAGGGCCCGACGAGCAGTACTTC.

This clonotype was observed at least ten times. This chain uses TRBV25-1 with TRBJ2-3, with 11 bases lining up with TRBD2. This CDR3 region has 16 residues. Losses at the gene ends were 1 base for V and 6 bases for J; bases not matched to a gene: 6. CDR1 is MGHDK, CDR2 SYGVNS, per germline. CDR3: CASSEFRASGRDTQYF. The CDR3 nucleotides are TGTGCCAGCAGTGAATTTCGGGCTAGCGGGAGGGATACGCAGTATTTT. Drawing the rest from reference TRBV25-1 and TRBJ2-3, the complete variable domain is EADIYQTPRYLVIGTGKKITLECSQTMGHDKMYWYQQDPGMELHLIHYSYGVNSTEKGDLSSESTVSRIRTEHFPLTLESARPSHTSQYLCASSEFRASGRDTQYFGPGTRLTVL.

This clonotype was observed a handful of times. This chain uses TRBV4-1 with TRBJ2-7; possibly TRBD1 or TRBD2 for D (5 bases each). The CDR3 covers 13 residues. Germline CDR1 reads MGHRA; CDR2 reads YSYEKL. With 1 base removed from V and 6 bases from J, the gap between germline ends came to 10 bases. CDR3 nucleotides: TGCGCCAGCAGCCAAGGGGACCGGGCCGAGCAGTACTTC. Translating it yields CASSQGDRAEQYF.

This clonotype was seen at least ten times. The rearrangement joins TRBV30 to TRBJ2-3; 7 bases match TRBD2. The V gene end was trimmed by 7 bases and the J gene end by 1 base; junction bases not matched to a gene: 5. Germline V lookup: CDR1 GTSNPN, CDR2 SVGIG (reference sequence). This CDR3 region has 13 residues. CDR3 coding DNA: TGTGCCTCCGAGCGGGGTGGCACAGATACGCAGTATTTT. Encoded protein: CASERGGTDTQYF. Full variable domain (outside the CDR3, taken from reference TRBV30 and TRBJ2-3): SQTIHQWPATLVQPVGSPLSLECTVEGTSNPNLYWYRQAAGRGLQLLFYSVGIGQISSEVPQNLSASRPQDRQFILSSKKLLLSDSGFYLCASERGGTDTQYFGPGTRLTVL.

This clonotype has just a few counts. The chain is built from TRBV7-2 and TRBJ2-3; unclear D gene. This CDR3 has 14 residues. The V end lost 1 base, the J end lost 6 bases, and 11 bases lay between the germline ends. Germline V CDR1 and CDR2: SGHTA, FQGNSA. CDR3 DNA sequence: TGTGCCAGCAGCTTAGGTTTAGGGTTTGATACGCAGTATTTT. Translation gives CASSLGLGFDTQYF.

This clonotype was observed many times. This chain uses TRBV20-1 with TRBJ2-2; 12 bases map to TRBD2. With V trimmed by 0 bases and J by 0 bases, 5 bases remained unmatched. The V gene's germline CDR1 is DFQATT and CDR2 SNEGSKA (reference sequence). This CDR3 has 18 residues. The CDR3 DNA is TGCAGTGCTAGAGATCGAACTAGCGGGAGGCCGAACACCGGGGAGCTGTTTTTT. Its translation: CSARDRTSGRPNTGELFF.

This clonotype has a count of ten or more. The chain employs TRBV7-2 and TRBJ1-2; D not resolved. V lost 4 bases, J lost 5 bases, and 17 bases lay in between. Germline V gene lookup returns CDR1 SGHTA and CDR2 FQGNSA. CDR3 size: 15 residues. The DNA for the CDR3 is TGTGCCAGCAGCTCCCCTATCTGGGAGGTATATGGCTACACCTTC. Translated: CASSSPIWEVYGYTF.

At least ten counts were recorded for this clonotype. The V and J genes are TRBV6-2 or TRBV6-3 and TRBJ2-7; D might be TRBD1 or TRBD2, each matching 5 bases. Per germline, CDR1 MNHEY and CDR2 SVGEGT. Deletions cut 10 bases from V and 6 bases from J, with 19 bases between. The CDR3 runs to 13 residues. The CDR3 bases are TGTGCCACCAAGCAGCCACCGGGACCCGAGCAGTACTTC. This translates into CATKQPPGPEQYF.

This clonotype was observed many times. CDR3 amino acids: CASSPPSLGEQFF. The CDR3, as DNA: TGTGCCAGCAGCCCACCCTCTTTGGGTGAGCAGTTCTTC. The V and J genes are TRBV3-1 and TRBJ2-1; D call uncertain. Germline CDR1 reads LGHDT; CDR2 reads YNNKEL (reference sequence). The V end was cut by 4 bases, the J end by 9 bases, with 13 bases between. There are 13 residues in the CDR3.

This clonotype was seen ten or more times. This chain joins TRBV13 and TRBJ2-1, with unresolved D. The germline V gene has CDR1 PRHDT and CDR2 FYEKMQ (reference sequence). The V end was cut by 1 base, the J end by 6 bases, with 31 bases between. The CDR3 length is 21 residues. CDR3 nucleotide sequence: TGTGCCAGCAGCTTAGATTCCCAGAGCCCCTTTTGTGAAAGGGCATTCAATGAGCAGTTCTTC. Protein: CASSLDSQSPFCERAFNEQFF.

This clonotype was seen many times. V and J are TRBV6-2 or TRBV6-3 and TRBJ2-2, with D unresolved. The CDR3 consists of 14 residues. Germline V CDR1 and CDR2: MNHEY, SVGEGT. V was shortened by 7 bases and J by 4 bases, with 13 bases between the two germline ends. The DNA of the CDR3 is TGTGCCAGCACCCAGCCACCTACCACCGGGGAGCTGTTTTTT. Translating it yields CASTQPPTTGELFF.

The chain links TRBV19 to TRBJ2-4; possibly TRBD1 for D (6 bases). With 4 bases removed from V and 7 bases from J, the gap between germline ends came to 20 bases. The CDR3 contains 16 residues. CDR1 and CDR2 (germline): LNHDA, SQIVND (reference sequence). The CDR3 loop reads CASSTRTVRGRNIQYF. CDR3 coding DNA: TGTGCCAGTAGTACAAGGACAGTCCGAGGACGGAACATTCAGTACTTC.